This TCR beta chain was obtained from a study of T cell responses to AZD1222 COVID-19 vaccine. In the study overall: Pooling was applied to second doses at about 4 or about 12 weeks.

Germline CDR1 reads SGHAT; CDR2 reads FQNNGV. This CDR3 is built from 16 residues. Trimming took off 5 bases at V and 0 bases at J, with 14 bases between the two ends. Notes on the study in general: Donors were mostly white British, more females; clonal diversity possibly underestimated.

Repertoires were generated with immunoSEQ multiplex PCR, while TCRdb's copy carries only in-frame clones and drops some. The data show 100,000 or so clones, with more than 75% seen just once and approximately 15% held by the top ten. Points on this clone: The antigen remains unidentified.

Sequenced here: peripheral blood, sampled on day 0 of AZD1222 vaccination. V gene TRBV11-2 combines with J gene TRBJ2-4, with D perhaps given as TRBD1 or TRBD2 (5 bases each). This clonotype originated in an adult in good health. The CDR3 nucleotides read TGTGCCAGCAGCGGACTCAGGGTGTTAGCCAAAAACATTCAGTACTTC. This translates into CASSGLRVLAKNIQYF.